This TCR beta chain was captured in a study of shared clonotypes between healthy human individuals (dated by TCRdb to 2019 to 2021). Regarding the study in general: The cohort included three men and a couple of women between 18 and 49 years of age. For each donor, CD4 naive and CD4 memory were each run on three plates, CD8 naive on two plates, and CD8 memory on one plate. Libraries were prepared and TCR repertoires were sequenced by different laboratories using diverse techniques, in order to increase sequencing depth and limit assay-specific biases. To estimate repertoire size and how much clonotypes are shared between individuals, the study performed deep sequencing of blood TCR repertoires from a few healthy adults. Each donor's leukapheresis produced roughly between roughly 0.85 and 9.5 billion PBMCs. What the authors observed across the whole study: When a few donors were compared, the shared fraction of clonotypes was 5% to 6.5% for naive CD4, around 3.6% for naive CD8, 2.3% for memory CD4, and under 0.5% for memory CD8. Even with the large sequencing depth, rarefaction of the sorted-subset datasets indicated that sequencing was incomplete. Compared with non-shared clonotypes, the clonotypes found in all four sorted-subset donors had higher generation probabilities. Sampling was limited to blood, and TCR repertoires in tissue likely differ from TCR repertoires in blood. The genetic and exposure-history diversity represented was limited by the small number of donors. Estimated clonotype richness was generally larger for naive than for memory subsets. Pairwise subsampling indicated that sequencing depth was expected to affect the degree of clonotype sharing among donors.

TCR CDR3 regions were amplified from genomic DNA by multiplex PCR using the deep immunoSEQ assay. Extracted genomic DNA from each cell subset was spread evenly across all wells of several immunoSEQ 96-well plates, with each plate serving as a replicate. For sorted subsets, each replicate PCR was loaded with approximately 0.2 ug genomic DNA, equivalent to 30,000 or so T cell genomes. Purified libraries were measured with a Qubit 3.0 fluorometer, size-checked on a Bioanalyzer 2100, and measured again with the KAPA Library Quantification kit. A separate single-read 150-cycle Illumina NextSeq 550 flow cell was used to sequence each immunoSEQ 96-well plate. For the original study's pipeline: The immunoSEQ output contained only junctional sequences without quality scores, so filtering could not match that applied to full-length reads. To assign V/J genes and CDR3, sequences were annotated against IMGT germline references using PyIR, a Python wrapper for IgBLAST v1.9. Any read was removed if the V/J assignment was weak (E-value above 1e-6), the CDR3 was missing, or the read contained stop codons, out-of-frame junctions, or ambiguous translated residues. A V3J clonotype was defined by an identical inferred V gene, J gene, and CDR3 amino acid sequence. Percentage overlap between repertoires was computed as shared unique clonotypes divided by the size of the smaller repertoire. Richness of each repertoire was evaluated using RTK rarefaction, the Chao1 estimator, and Recon v2.1 estimates of unobserved clonotypes. OLGA was used to compute generation probabilities for all TCRbeta clonotypes that the gDNA method yielded from a handful of donors. In its TCRdb copy, this immuneACCESS table keeps in-frame sequences only and misses some clones. Where compared with another copy, unresolved V genes explain less than half of these, and the others have no known cause. The V and J calls and clone size come from that table; D and trimming were worked out from the DNA. In this sample the table shows some 1.5 million clones, 95% to 99% of which occur a single time. The ten largest clonotypes hold around 0.47% of the sample.

A word on this clone: The clone's antigen remains unknown. No base quality information exists; no much larger clone differs at one position.

The CDR3 numbers 14 residues from cysteine through phenylalanine. The retained sequence is limited to the CDR3, 42 bases, with the frame set at the first base. The trim is 8 bases for V and 4 bases for J, with a gap of 15 bases between the germline ends. Based on the germline V gene, the CDR1 and CDR2 sequences are MNHEY and SVGAGI. The donors were healthy, HIV-negative adults who had no recently reported acute infections or vaccinations. Only Caucasian adults living in Nashville, Tennessee, USA were represented among the donors. Magnetic negative selection was used to enrich CD4+ T cells, after which naive cells were positively selected on CD45RA and the negative fraction became the memory subset. Blood was collected by leukapheresis, and PBMCs were isolated by Ficoll-Histopaque density gradient centrifugation and then cryopreserved in liquid nitrogen vapor phase. Analytical flow cytometry was used to check the purity and quantity of each magnetically sorted T cell population. Genomic DNA was isolated from every sorted fraction and measured by UV absorbance on a Nanodrop 2000c.

The V and J genes are TRBV6-5 and TRBJ2-1, and TRBD2 may be the D gene, going by 6 matching bases. What was sequenced was naive CD4+ T cells sorted from blood. What the cell subset or site label conveys for this sample: CD45RA+ positively selected. This receptor was identified in a young man in good health. At the DNA level, the sequence is TGTGCCAGCTGCCTCGGCGGGGAGTACAATGAGCAGTTCTTC. This yields the protein CASCLGGEYNEQFF.